This TCR beta chain was sequenced in a study of blood T cells in healthy people across ages. In terms of origin and age, donors were healthy Caucasian individuals from Russia aged about 6 to 90. Germline-derived CDR1 and CDR2 are LGHNA and YSLEER. CDR3 length: 15 residues. Deletions cut 4 bases from V and 0 bases from J, with 13 bases between. Using a J-beta primer mix together with a sample-barcoded 5' primer, a second PCR was run for roughly 7 to 11 cycles. Template switching added a 12-random-nucleotide identifier to every cDNA molecule. TCRdb fed the 5' RACE reads into MiXCR, producing one record per CDR3 protein. Found here are around 870,000 distinct CDR3 sequences, more than 25% of them singletons; the top ten hold roughly 17%. This clonotype was observed many times.

The sequence came from a woman at least 80 years old in good health. Sequences were obtained from blood. This chain uses TRBV4-3 with TRBJ2-7; either TRBD1 or TRBD2 may supply D (5 bases each). CDR3 residues: CASSRTAGTSYEQYF. The CDR3 DNA follows: TGCGCCAGCAGCCGTACTGCCGGGACCTCCTACGAGCAGTACTTC.